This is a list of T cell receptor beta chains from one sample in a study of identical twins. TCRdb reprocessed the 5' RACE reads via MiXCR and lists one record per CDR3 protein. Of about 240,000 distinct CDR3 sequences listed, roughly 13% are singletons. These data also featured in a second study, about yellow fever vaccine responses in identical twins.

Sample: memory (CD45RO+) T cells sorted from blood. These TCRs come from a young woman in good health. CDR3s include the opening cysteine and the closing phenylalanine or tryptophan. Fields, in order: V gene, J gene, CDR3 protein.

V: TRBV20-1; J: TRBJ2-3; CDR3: CSADAADTQYF
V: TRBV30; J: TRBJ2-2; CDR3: CAWSATSGVMNTGELFF
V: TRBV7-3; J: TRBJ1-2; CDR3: CASSPTGSLGYTF
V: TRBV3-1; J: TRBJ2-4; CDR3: CASSRSRQGPLGGGQYF
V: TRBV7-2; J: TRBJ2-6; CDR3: CASSQDSINVLTF
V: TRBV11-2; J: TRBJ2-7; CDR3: CASSSLDRANYEQYF
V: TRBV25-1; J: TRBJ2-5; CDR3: CASSLLAVNTWYQETQYF
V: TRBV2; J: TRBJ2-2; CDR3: CASSVRQGTGELFF
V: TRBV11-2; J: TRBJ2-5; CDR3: CASSLGSAGETQYF
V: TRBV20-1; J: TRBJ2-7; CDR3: CSAETSLSSYEQYF
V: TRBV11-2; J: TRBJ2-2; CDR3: CASSPHLVDTGELFF
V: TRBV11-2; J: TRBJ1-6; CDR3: CASSSTDRLTSSYNSPLHF
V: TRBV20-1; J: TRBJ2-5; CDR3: CSAGGTKEVKTQYF
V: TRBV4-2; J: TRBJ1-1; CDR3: CASSHYRESNTEAFF
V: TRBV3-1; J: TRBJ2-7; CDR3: CASSPTGTNPLQYF
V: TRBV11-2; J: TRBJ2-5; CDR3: CASTGQGIETQYF
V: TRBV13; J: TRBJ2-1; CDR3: CASSSSFTSNEQFF
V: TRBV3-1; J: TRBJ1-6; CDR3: CASSQSGSYNSPLHF
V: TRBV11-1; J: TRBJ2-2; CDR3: CASSPGLAGEINTGELFF
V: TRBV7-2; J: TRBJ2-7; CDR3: CASSLTPSGQGYEQYF
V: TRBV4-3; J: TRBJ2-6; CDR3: CASTTAQGALSGANVLTF
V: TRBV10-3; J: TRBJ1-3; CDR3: CAISGSGQNTIYF
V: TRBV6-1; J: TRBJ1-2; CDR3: CASKGDRVRGYTF
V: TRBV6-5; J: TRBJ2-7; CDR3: CASSYGQGFSYEQYF
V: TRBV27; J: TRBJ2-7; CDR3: CASSPIASGTGGYEQYF
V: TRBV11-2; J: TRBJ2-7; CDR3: CASARSSYEQYF
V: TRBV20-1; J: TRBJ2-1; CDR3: CSARDRGLAHEQFF
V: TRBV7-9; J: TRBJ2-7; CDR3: CASSGQIVSYEQYF
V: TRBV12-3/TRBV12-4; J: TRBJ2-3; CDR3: CASSLDTLSTDTQYF
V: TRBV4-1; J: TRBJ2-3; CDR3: CASSQGQGYTQYF
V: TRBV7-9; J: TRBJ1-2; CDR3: CASSADDPYGYTF
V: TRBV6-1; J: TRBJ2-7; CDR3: CASSEVAQTYEQYF
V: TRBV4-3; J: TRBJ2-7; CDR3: CASSPSGTGSFYEQYF
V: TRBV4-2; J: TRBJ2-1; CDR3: CASSQDVGGGYNEQFF
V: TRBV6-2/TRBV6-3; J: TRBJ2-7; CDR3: CASSYSTTDLSPLSYEQYF
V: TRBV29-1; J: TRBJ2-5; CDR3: CSVVPTGKVGETQYF
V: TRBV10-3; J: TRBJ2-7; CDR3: CAISEDPDSYEQYF
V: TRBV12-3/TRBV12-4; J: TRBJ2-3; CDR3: CASRRAADTQYF
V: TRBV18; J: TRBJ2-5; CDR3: CASSRAQRQETQYF
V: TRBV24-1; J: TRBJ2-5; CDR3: CATSDLRTGTQETQYF
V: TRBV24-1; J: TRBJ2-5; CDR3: CATSESGQGKETQYF
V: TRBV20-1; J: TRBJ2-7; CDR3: CSARDGSGYEQYF
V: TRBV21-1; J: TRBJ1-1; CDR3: CASSNAPGQANAFF
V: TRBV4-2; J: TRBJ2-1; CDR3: CASSQSVGEYNEQFF
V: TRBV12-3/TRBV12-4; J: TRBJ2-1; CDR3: CASSLGGGGALEQFF
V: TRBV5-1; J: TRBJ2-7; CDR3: CASSWAGTGGYEQYF
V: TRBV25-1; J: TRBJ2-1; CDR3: CASHRGGPYNEQFF
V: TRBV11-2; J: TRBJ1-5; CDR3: CASSPSSWQPQHF
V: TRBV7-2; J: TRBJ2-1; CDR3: CASRFFNEQFF
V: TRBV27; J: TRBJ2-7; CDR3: CASSSRALGSEQYF
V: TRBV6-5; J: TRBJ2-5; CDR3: CASSYSRPEETQYF
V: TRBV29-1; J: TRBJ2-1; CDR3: CSVGPGSYNEQFF
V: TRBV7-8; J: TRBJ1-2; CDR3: CASSLDDSTYGYTF